This T cell receptor (beta chain) is from a study of metastatic and nonmetastatic thyroid tumors. All patients were untreated before thyroid surgery. TCRdb re-called the PCR reads through MiXCR. Of about 92,000 clones listed, about 15% are singletons. This clone was observed a handful of times. A much more abundant neighbour one base away suggests this may be a read error. Trimming took off 2 bases at V and 5 bases at J, with 7 bases between the two ends. The CDR3 consists of 12 residues. The germline gives CDR1 SGDLS, CDR2 YYNGEE. The gene calls are TRBV9 and TRBJ2-5, with D unresolved. The receptor was derived from a female donor with papillary thyroid cancer or a benign thyroid nodule (not recorded which). Some clones in this sample may be carry-over from other donors' samples. The sequencing input was blood. CDR3 amino acids: CASSVQVETQYF. For the CDR3, the DNA is TGTGCCAGCAGCGTCCAGGTGGAGACCCAGTACTTC.